The 22 T cell receptor beta chains listed next were all sequenced from one sample in a study of blood T cell repertoires in COVID-19. Here immunoSEQ multiplex PCR was the method, and the copy in TCRdb shows in-frame clones only, minus some. Altogether about 280,000 clones are present, 75% to 90% being singletons, with the ten largest covering roughly 2.4%. Sequenced sample: peripheral blood. These receptors all come from a woman in her fifties or sixties who had recovered from COVID-19.

This rearrangement joins TRBV7-2 to TRBJ1-5, with 8 bases aligning to TRBD1. CDR3 size: 15 residues. From germline, CDR1 is SGHTA and CDR2 FQGNSA. The V gene end was trimmed by 8 bases and the J gene end by 7 bases; junction bases not matched to a gene: 13. CDR3 in DNA: TGTGCCAGCGGACATGGCAGGGGGCGGTTACAGCCCCAGCATTTT. Its translation: CASGHGRGRLQPQHF.

The rearrangement links TRBV5-1 to TRBJ1-1; 7 bases match TRBD1. Looked up from germline, CDR1 is SGHRS and CDR2 is YFSETQ. This CDR3 contains 12 residues. Unmatched junction bases numbered 1, after V lost 0 bases and J lost 8 bases. The CDR3, as DNA: TGCGCCAGCAGCTTGGGGACAGGAGAAGCTTTCTTT. Translated, it gives CASSLGTGEAFF.

This rearrangement joins TRBV5-1 to TRBJ2-1, with 8 bases aligning to TRBD2. This CDR3 has 17 amino acids. Germline values: CDR1 SGHRS, CDR2 YFSETQ. After removal of 0 bases from V and 0 bases from J, the junction contained 5 bases not matched to a gene. The CDR3: CASSLGSGSPSYNEQFF. The CDR3 DNA follows: TGCGCCAGCAGCTTGGGAAGCGGGAGCCCCTCCTACAATGAGCAGTTCTTC.

The chain is built from TRBV30 and TRBJ2-5, with 12 bases matching TRBD2. With V trimmed by 7 bases and J by 2 bases, 2 bases remained unmatched. Germline V lookup: CDR1 GTSNPN, CDR2 SVGIG (reference sequence). The CDR3 loop spans 13 amino acids. CDR3 coding DNA: TGTGCCTCTAGCGGGGGGGCTCAAGAGACCCAGTACTTC. The encoded protein is CASSGGAQETQYF. The complete variable domain, with remaining parts taken from reference TRBV30 and TRBJ2-5, reads SQTIHQWPATLVQPVGSPLSLECTVEGTSNPNLYWYRQAAGRGLQLLFYSVGIGQISSEVPQNLSASRPQDRQFILSSKKLLLSDSGFYLCASSGGAQETQYFGPGTRLLVL.

This clone has just a few counts. The chain carries TRBV9 and TRBJ2-2, with TRBD2 as a possible D gene (6 bases). The V gene's germline CDR1 is SGDLS and CDR2 YYNGEE. V was cut by 5 bases and J by 4 bases, with 9 bases left in between. The CDR3 runs to 13 residues. CDR3 sequence (DNA): TGTGCCAGCAGGAGGGACTCCACCGGGGAGCTGTTTTTT. The encoded protein is CASRRDSTGELFF.

The V call is TRBV19, the J call TRBJ2-7; possibly TRBD2 for D (6 bases). Trimming pared 2 bases from V and 9 bases from J, leaving 29 bases between. CDR1 LNHDA and CDR2 SQIVND come from the germline V gene (reference sequence). The CDR3 runs 18 residues. The CDR3 DNA follows: TGTGCCAGTAGTATATCTGTTCAATCTAGCGACGTCCTATCTCGGCAGTACTTC. Translating it yields CASSISVQSSDVLSRQYF. Supplemented by reference TRBV19 and TRBJ2-7, the full variable domain reads DGGITQSPKYLFRKEGQNVTLSCEQNLNHDAMYWYRQDPGQGLRLIYYSQIVNDFQKGDIAEGYSVSREKKESFPLTVTSAQKNPTAFYLCASSISVQSSDVLSRQYFGPGTRLTVT.

J is TRBJ2-2 and V is TRBV12-3 or TRBV12-4; D gene ambiguous. V was clipped by 5 bases and J by 2 bases, with 3 bases between them. The CDR3 sequence is 12 residues long. The CDR3 DNA sequence: TGTGCCAGCAGTACTAACACCGGGGAGCTGTTTTTT. Protein product: CASSTNTGELFF.

CDR3 amino acids: CASSVVFGETDTQYF. The CDR3 DNA sequence: TGTGCCAGCAGCGTAGTCTTTGGGGAGACAGATACGCAGTATTTT. V is TRBV9 and J is TRBJ2-3; D perhaps matches TRBD2 (5 bases). The CDR3 runs 15 residues. The V end was cut by 0 bases, the J end by 3 bases, with 11 bases between. Per germline, CDR1 SGDLS and CDR2 YYNGEE.

The V call is TRBV28, the J call TRBJ2-7, with no clear D. The CDR3 consists of 13 residues. CDR1 is MDHEN, CDR2 SYDVKM, per germline. The ends were cut back, 3 bases at V and 5 bases at J, with 11 bases in the middle. The CDR3 spells CASSFAGFHEQYF. The CDR3 bases are TGTGCCAGCAGTTTTGCAGGATTCCACGAGCAGTACTTC.

A single count supports this clone. The chain carries TRBV6-5 and TRBJ2-1; D perhaps matches TRBD1 (6 bases). This CDR3 spans 14 amino acids. Germline V gene data show CDR1 as MNHEY and CDR2 as SVGAGI. V lost 6 bases to trimming and J lost 3 bases, with 12 bases between them. CDR3 nucleotides: TGTGCCAGCAGCCCCGGACAGTACTACAATGAGCAGTTCTTC. The encoded protein is CASSPGQYYNEQFF.

V gene TRBV24-1 combines with J gene TRBJ2-1, with unresolved D. Germline V gene lookup returns CDR1 KGHDR and CDR2 SFDVKD. The CDR3 sequence is 11 residues long. Trimming took off 4 bases at V and 8 bases at J, with 5 bases between the two ends. CDR3 DNA: TGTGCCACCAGTGACGGTTATGAGCAGTTCTTC. Translating it yields CATSDGYEQFF.

The rearrangement joins TRBV4-1 to TRBJ2-5; tentative D call: TRBD1 (6 bases). CDR3 size: 14 residues. V lost 4 bases, J lost 5 bases, and 14 bases lay in between. CDR1 is MGHRA and CDR2 is YSYEKL in the germline V gene. The CDR3 is CASSPRGDRETQYF. In DNA form, the CDR3 reads TGCGCCAGCAGCCCCAGGGGCGACCGGGAGACCCAGTACTTC.

This chain uses TRBV28 with TRBJ1-6; D is uncertain. The CDR3 contains 17 residues. The germline V gene has CDR1 MDHEN and CDR2 SYDVKM. V lost 6 bases, J lost 0 bases, and 15 bases lay in between. In DNA, the CDR3 is TGTGCCAGCAGCTTCCGCCCGAAGAGCTCCTATAATTCACCCCTCCACTTT. Protein product: CASSFRPKSSYNSPLHF.

Points on this clone: Other DNA sequences in the same sample also yield this CDR3. Here the CDR3 DNA reads TGTGCCAGCAGCCAAGACAGCGGGGGACCCTACGAGCAGTACTTC. This encodes CASSQDSGGPYEQYF. The V call is TRBV4-2, the J call TRBJ2-7, with 8 bases aligning to TRBD2. The CDR3 is 15 residues long. After removal of 0 bases from V and 2 bases from J, the junction contained 3 bases not matched to a gene. Germline V CDR1 and CDR2: LGHNA, YNFKEQ.

This clone was detected many times. The V call is TRBV10-2, the J call TRBJ1-5; D is possibly TRBD1 (5 bases). CDR1 WSHSY and CDR2 SAAADI come from the germline V gene. The CDR3 extends over 14 amino acids. The V and J ends lost 8 bases and 5 bases respectively, with 16 bases between them. The CDR3 bases are TGCGCCAGCGGAGTCGAAATAGGGGATCAGCCCCAGCATTTT. Translating it yields CASGVEIGDQPQHF.

V usage is TRBV27 and J usage is TRBJ1-2; TRBD1 agrees at 7 bases. The CDR3 length is 14 residues. J lost 4 bases, V lost 5 bases, and 7 bases had no gene match. Germline CDR1 MNHEY, CDR2 SMNVEV (reference sequence). Here the CDR3 reads CASSPRQGTYGYTF. CDR3 DNA sequence: TGTGCCAGCAGTCCGCGACAGGGAACCTATGGCTACACCTTC.

The rearrangement uses TRBV13 and TRBJ2-3, with D unresolved. With 4 bases removed from V and 6 bases from J, the gap between germline ends came to 11 bases. The CDR3 sequence is 13 residues long. The germline V gene has CDR1 PRHDT and CDR2 FYEKMQ (reference sequence). Here the CDR3 DNA reads TGTGCCAGCAGCTCCGTACAGTGGGATACGCAGTATTTT. The encoded protein is CASSSVQWDTQYF.

The genes are TRBV28 and TRBJ1-2; tentatively, D is TRBD1 (6 bases). V was cut by 5 bases and J by 5 bases, with 15 bases left in between. This CDR3 spans 14 amino acids. Germline V gene data show CDR1 as MDHEN and CDR2 as SYDVKM. The CDR3 nucleotides are TGTGCCAGCAGTCCCGCGACAGGCCCTTATGGCTACACCTTC. Its translation is CASSPATGPYGYTF.

In DNA, the CDR3 is TGTGCCAGCAGCTTCTTTGGCAGTAACTATGGCTACACCTTC. Translating gives CASSFFGSNYGYTF. J is TRBJ1-2 and V is TRBV7-8, with no clear D. V lost 3 bases, J lost 1 base, and 9 bases lay in between. The CDR3 loop spans 14 amino acids. The V gene's germline CDR1 is SGHVS and CDR2 FQNEAQ.

The rearrangement uses TRBV3-1 (or the pseudogene TRBV3-2) and TRBJ1-2; no reliable D call. Germline V gene sequence: CDR1 LGHDT, CDR2 YNNKEL (reference sequence). Trimming took off 1 base at V and 14 bases at J, with 14 bases between the two ends. The CDR3 consists of 12 residues. CDR3 sequence reads: CASSQGEGRRTF. CDR3 DNA sequence: TGTGCCAGCAGCCAAGGGGAAGGACGGAGGACCTTC.

This rearrangement joins TRBV10-1 to TRBJ1-2; 7 bases agree with TRBD1. Germline trimming cut 8 bases from V and 2 bases from J; bases unmatched to any gene: 5. This CDR3 region has 13 residues. Germline V gene sequence: CDR1 WNHNN, CDR2 SYGVQD (reference sequence). The CDR3 DNA follows: TGCGCCAGCCCGGGACAGATAAACTATGGCTACACCTTC. It specifies CASPGQINYGYTF.

The rearrangement links TRBV30 to TRBJ2-7; D is perhaps TRBD1 (5 bases). Looked up from germline, CDR1 is GTSNPN and CDR2 is SVGIG (reference sequence). V lost 2 bases, J lost 5 bases, and 10 bases lay in between. The CDR3 extends over 12 amino acids. In nucleotides, the CDR3 is TGTGCCTGGAGTTCCAGGGTTGACGAGCAGTACTTC. Translating gives CAWSSRVDEQYF.